This T cell receptor (beta chain) was captured by sequencing in a study of siplizumab effects on memory and regulatory T cells. Study-wide results and caveats: A small minority of alloreactive clones were mapped to unstimulated subsets. Major contributors to the alloresponse seemed to be naive T cells, which also appeared more diverse than memory cells. With siplizumab, cumulative frequency of CD4+ memory-derived alloreactive sequences dropped significantly. Roughly 75-96% of proliferating CD4+ or CD8+ clones lacked a naive or memory phenotype that could be assigned.

As to this clone: The antigen remains undetermined.

Trimming left V 1 base short and J 0 bases short, with 15 bases between. This CDR3 comprises 16 residues. CDR1 is GTSNPN and CDR2 is SVGIG in the germline V gene (reference sequence). Measured with immunoSEQ multiplex PCR; TCRdb has only the in-frame clones, and not every one. This sample carries about 100,000 clones, roughly 94% of them seen once, and the ten largest clones take roughly 1.3%. The chain employs TRBV30 and TRBJ1-1; D is unresolved. The receptor's source is a human donor in good health. Sequencing was performed on non-Treg CD4+ T cells sorted from blood. CDR3 in DNA: TGTGCCTGGAGTGAATTCGGGGAAAGGATGAACACTGAAGCTTTCTTT. Translating it yields CAWSEFGERMNTEAFF.